These 5 T cell receptor beta chains were sequenced from one sample in a study of control samples from healthy donors and cancer patients. This table comes from immunoSEQ multiplex PCR, and its TCRdb copy is limited to in-frame clones, with some not included. This sample has 100,000 or so clones, with 80% to 90% found just once. Material: blood. The receptors shown here come from a man aged 25 to 40 in good health.

The rearrangement joins TRBV19 to TRBJ1-5, with 7 nucleotides matching TRBD1. Trimming at V came to 9 bases and at J to 6 bases, leaving 14 bases not matched to a gene. Germline lookup yields CDR1 LNHDA and CDR2 SQIVND (reference sequence). The CDR3 length is 15 residues. CDR3 sequence (DNA): TGTGCCAGCACTACAGGGGCGCTTACCTTTCAGCCCCAGCATTTT. Amino acids: CASTTGALTFQPQHF.

This chain uses TRBV6-5 with TRBJ1-6; D uncertain. From germline, CDR1 is MNHEY and CDR2 SVGAGI. V was clipped by 7 bases and J by 7 bases, with 17 bases between them. This CDR3 is built from 15 residues. CDR3 protein: CASTDLGGVNSPLHF. CDR3 DNA sequence: TGTGCCAGCACCGATCTTGGAGGCGTGAATTCACCCCTCCACTTT.

In this sample, this clone turned up once. The chain has TRBV9 and TRBJ2-5; D is ambiguous. Trimming cost V 2 bases and J 5 bases, with 7 bases left between them. From germline, CDR1 is SGDLS and CDR2 YYNGEE. The CDR3 is 12 amino acids. The DNA for the CDR3 is TGTGCCAGCAGCGTCCCCCGGGAGACCCAGTACTTC. Its translation: CASSVPRETQYF.

This clone was counted a single time. In DNA, the CDR3 is TGTGCCAGCAGTTCCACACTATCGACGGCGGGAACGGTGTACGAGCAGTACTTC. Protein sequence: CASSSTLSTAGTVYEQYF. The chain combines TRBV28 with TRBJ2-7; tentatively, D is TRBD2 (6 bases). This CDR3 contains 18 residues. V shed 4 bases and J shed 4 bases, with 26 bases lying between them. In germline, CDR1 is MDHEN, CDR2 SYDVKM.

This rearrangement joins TRBV6-2 or TRBV6-3 to TRBJ2-3; 7 bases fit TRBD2. The CDR3 is 14 amino acids. Germline CDR1 reads MNHEY; CDR2 reads SVGEGT. V shed 5 bases and J 4 bases; nucleotides not matched to a gene: 6. In DNA, the CDR3 is TGTGCCAGCAGTAGCGGGACGGAGTCAGATACGCAGTATTTT. Its translation: CASSSGTESDTQYF.